The entry below describes one TCR beta chain. The data were obtained in a study of blood T cell repertoires in COVID-19. Study as a whole: There were acute and convalescent COVID-19 samples, and they came from the United States, Italy and Spain. From T cells, B-cell-depleted T cells, or PBMCs came the material, which was cDNA or gDNA.

This CDR3 contains 16 residues. The germline V gene encodes CDR1 SNHLY and CDR2 FYNNEI. Trimming at V came to 2 bases and at J to 7 bases, leaving 11 bases not matched to a gene. Study processing details: Reference gene primer amplification gave estimated nucleated cell counts. Clones were read by immunoSEQ multiplex PCR, and TCRdb kept only the in-frame ones, dropping some. V and J calls and clone size are given by that table; D and trimming were obtained from the DNA. Here the sample spans about 81,000 clones, more than 75% being singletons. Sequencing was done on a sample of peripheral blood. This rearrangement joins TRBV2 to TRBJ2-3, with 8 bases fitting TRBD2. The source of this sequence is a woman aged 65 to 85 with acute or convalescent COVID-19. DNA of the CDR3: TGTGCCAGCAGTGAATCTTCCGGGAGGGCCATGTATACGCAGTATTTT. Translated, it gives CASSESSGRAMYTQYF.